This T cell receptor (beta chain) appears in the sequencing data of a study of blood T cell repertoires in COVID-19. TCRdb's table, derived via immunoSEQ multiplex PCR, lists solely in-frame clones and lacks some. This sample has around 53,000 clones; approximately 91% occur once, and the top ten carry around 3%. Germline loops: CDR1 LGHDT, CDR2 YNNKEL (reference sequence). This CDR3 contains 18 residues. The V and J ends lost 2 bases and 1 base, in that order; junction bases with no gene match: 10. This receptor was taken from a human donor in a cohort sampled during active COVID-19. The chain links TRBV3-1 (or the pseudogene TRBV3-2) to TRBJ2-3; 9 positions agree with TRBD2. The sequenced sample consisted of peripheral blood. CDR3 residues: CASSQPYKLAGGTDTQYF. The CDR3 region has the DNA TGTGCCAGCAGCCAACCTTATAAGTTAGCGGGGGGCACAGATACGCAGTATTTT.